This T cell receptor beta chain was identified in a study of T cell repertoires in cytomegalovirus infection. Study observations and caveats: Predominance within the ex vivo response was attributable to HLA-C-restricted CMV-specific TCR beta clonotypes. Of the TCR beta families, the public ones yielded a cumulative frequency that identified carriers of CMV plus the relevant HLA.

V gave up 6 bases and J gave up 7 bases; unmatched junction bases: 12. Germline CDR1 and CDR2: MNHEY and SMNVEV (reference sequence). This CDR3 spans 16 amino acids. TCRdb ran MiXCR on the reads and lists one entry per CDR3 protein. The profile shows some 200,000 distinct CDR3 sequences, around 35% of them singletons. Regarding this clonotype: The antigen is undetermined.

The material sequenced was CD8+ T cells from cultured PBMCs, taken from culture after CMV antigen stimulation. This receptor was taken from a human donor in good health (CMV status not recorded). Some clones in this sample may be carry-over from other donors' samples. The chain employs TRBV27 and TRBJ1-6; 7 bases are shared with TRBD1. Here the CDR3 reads CASRLQGRIANSPLHF. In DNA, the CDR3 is TGTGCCAGCAGATTACAGGGGCGGATTGCGAATTCACCCCTCCACTTT.